Shown below are 15 T cell receptor beta chains from a single sample sequenced in a study of cytomegalovirus exposure and HLA in healthy donors. The PCR ran on 60 Vbeta and 13 Jbeta primers. Clones were sequenced by immunoSEQ multiplex PCR, and TCRdb holds only the in-frame ones, with some missing. This sample has roughly 60,000 clones; 70% to 80% occur once, and the top ten carry roughly 3.4%. The sequenced material came from PBMCs. The receptors here all came from a woman in her thirties or forties in good health and CMV-seropositive.

This chain connects TRBV30 to TRBJ2-7; D may be TRBD1 (6 bases). The CDR3 totals 16 residues. Trimming shortened V by 3 bases and J by 5 bases, and 23 bases separated the two germline ends. The germline gives CDR1 GTSNPN, CDR2 SVGIG (reference sequence). This CDR3 reads CAWRNGDTVGRDEQYF. In nucleotides, the CDR3 is TGTGCCTGGAGGAATGGGGACACCGTAGGGCGTGACGAGCAGTACTTC.

This rearrangement joins TRBV9 to TRBJ2-7; 7 nucleotides align to TRBD1. CDR1 is SGDLS and CDR2 is YYNGEE in the germline V gene. The CDR3 spans 15 residues. V was pared by 0 bases and J by 1 base, with 4 bases of the junction left unmatched. CDR3 sequence: CASSVAGDSSYEQYF. The CDR3 nucleotides read TGTGCCAGCAGCGTAGCTGGGGACAGTTCCTACGAGCAGTACTTC.

The chain has TRBV19 and TRBJ1-2, with D perhaps matching TRBD1 (6 bases). Germline V gives CDR1 LNHDA, CDR2 SQIVND (reference sequence). The CDR3 loop spans 16 amino acids. V was pared by 6 bases and J by 0 bases, with 17 bases between. The DNA for the CDR3 is TGTGCCAGTAGGCTGGCGGGGGCGAACACTAACTATGGCTACACCTTC. Translating gives CASRLAGANTNYGYTF.

The V and J genes are TRBV30 and TRBJ2-3, with 8 nucleotides matching TRBD2. This CDR3 has 15 amino acids. Germline CDR1 and CDR2: GTSNPN and SVGIG (reference sequence). V dropped 0 bases and J dropped 4; count of bases not matched to a gene: 6. The DNA for the CDR3 is TGTGCCTGGAGTGTACCAGCGGGGGTTTCAGATACGCAGTATTTT. Residues: CAWSVPAGVSDTQYF.

The chain employs TRBV7-9 and TRBJ1-5; D is unclear. The CDR3 consists of 13 residues. V lost 0 bases, J lost 7 bases, and 7 bases lay in between. Germline CDR1 reads SEHNR; CDR2 reads FQNEAQ (reference sequence). The DNA for the CDR3 is TGTGCCAGCAGCTTAGCGCCGGGGCAGCCCCAGCATTTT. Translating it yields CASSLAPGQPQHF.

The chain employs TRBV10-1 and TRBJ2-3; D call uncertain. The germline CDR1 and CDR2 sequences are WNHNN and SYGVQD (reference sequence). The CDR3 consists of 13 residues. The V and J ends lost 4 bases and 9 bases respectively, with 14 bases between them. The CDR3 DNA sequence: TGCGCCAGCAGTGGCAAATTATCAGGCACGCAGTATTTT. Its protein product is CASSGKLSGTQYF.

A single count supports this clone. This rearrangement joins TRBV5-1 to TRBJ2-7, with D possibly being TRBD1 (5 bases). CDR1 is SGHRS and CDR2 is YFSETQ in the germline V gene. The CDR3 is 14 amino acids. The V end lost 0 bases, the J end lost 2 bases, and 9 bases lay between the germline ends. The CDR3: CASSLEAGTYEQYF. In DNA, the CDR3 is TGCGCCAGCAGCTTGGAGGCAGGGACCTACGAGCAGTACTTC.

The chain uses TRBV19 and TRBJ1-3, with 9 nucleotides matching TRBD1. Germline V gene sequence: CDR1 LNHDA, CDR2 SQIVND (reference sequence). Trimming removed 5 bases from V and 5 bases from J; junction bases left unmatched: 7. The CDR3 totals 15 residues. Here the CDR3 DNA reads TGTGCCAGTAGTCTCCAAGGACAGGGGAGAAACACCATATATTTT. As protein: CASSLQGQGRNTIYF.

To note about this clone: Its ends do not fully match the called genes, so a read error is possible. The chain is built from TRBV7-7 and TRBJ2-7, with a tentative D call TRBD1 (6 bases). Germline CDR1 reads SSHAT; CDR2 reads FNYEAQ (reference sequence). The CDR3 is 14 residues long. CDR3 DNA sequence: TGTGCTAGCAGCCCGGGACACCTTACCTACGAGCAGTACTTC. Amino acid sequence: CASSPGHLTYEQYF.

This clone showed up just a few times. The J gene is TRBJ2-4, the V gene TRBV5-1, with TRBD2 matching over 8 bases. This CDR3 spans 13 amino acids. Germline-derived CDR1 and CDR2 are SGHRS and YFSETQ. The junction had 3 bases not matched to a gene; V was cut back by 7 bases and J by 3 bases. The DNA of the CDR3 is TGCGCCAGCTATGCGGGGGGCAAAAACATTCAGTACTTC. It is translated as CASYAGGKNIQYF.

The gene calls are TRBV9 and TRBJ1-2; tentative D call: TRBD1 (6 bases). V was shortened by 6 bases and J by 6 bases, with 15 bases between the two germline ends. The CDR3 contains 13 residues. Germline CDR1 SGDLS, CDR2 YYNGEE. DNA of the CDR3: TGTGCCAGCACCGGAGGGGGGGCAAATGGCTACACCTTC. Residues: CASTGGGANGYTF.

The V and J genes are TRBV5-1 and TRBJ2-7, with TRBD1 identical over 7 bases. Trimming cost V 4 bases and J 2 bases; bases outside gene matches: 9. The germline V gene has CDR1 SGHRS and CDR2 YFSETQ. The CDR3 sequence is 15 residues long. The CDR3 here is CASSSNPGTAYEQYF. The CDR3 DNA reads TGCGCCAGCAGCAGTAACCCGGGGACAGCCTACGAGCAGTACTTC.

This chain uses TRBV11-2 with TRBJ2-2, with 8 positions matching TRBD1. There are 13 residues in the CDR3. Germline values: CDR1 SGHAT, CDR2 FQNNGV. V lost 8 bases, J lost 3 bases, and 2 bases stayed unmatched. CDR3 sequence reads: CASGDRYTGELFF. In DNA, the CDR3 is TGTGCCAGCGGGGACAGGTACACCGGGGAGCTGTTTTTT. Combining the CDR3 with reference TRBV11-2 and TRBJ2-2 gives the whole variable domain EAGVAQSPRYKIIEKRQSVAFWCNPISGHATLYWYQQILGQGPKLLIQFQNNGVVDDSQLPKDRFSAERLKGVDSTLKIQPAKLEDSAVYLCASGDRYTGELFFGEGSRLTVL.

The chain employs TRBV5-4 and TRBJ1-6; a possible D gene is TRBD1 (5 bases). V dropped 0 bases and J dropped 6 bases, with 7 bases sitting between them. CDR3 size: 14 residues. Germline V gives CDR1 SGHNT, CDR2 YYREEE (reference sequence). CDR3 sequence: CASSLGQTNSPLHF. CDR3 nucleotides: TGTGCCAGCAGCTTGGGACAGACTAATTCACCCCTCCACTTT.

CDR3 DNA: TGTGCCAGCAGTGAAGCGGGGGGACTAAGCAATCAGCCCCAGCATTTT. Protein product: CASSEAGGLSNQPQHF. V is TRBV2 and J is TRBJ1-5; tentatively, D is TRBD1 (5 bases). This CDR3 spans 16 amino acids. V lost 0 bases, J lost 1 base, and 10 bases lay in between. Germline V CDR1 and CDR2: SNHLY, FYNNEI.